This T cell receptor (beta chain) was captured in a study of response to subunit inactivated influenza vaccine. This clonotype was seen more than once but under ten times. What it recognizes is unknown. Germline CDR1 SEHNR, CDR2 FQNEAQ (reference sequence). V lost 3 bases and J lost 0, with 16 bases in between. The CDR3 covers 17 residues. MiXCR was run by TCRdb on the RT-PCR reads, yielding one entry per CDR3 protein. The sample consists of over 150,000 distinct CDR3 sequences, approximately 12% of them appearing once. General study findings and limits: Researchers suggested that each seasonal influenza vaccination recruits few new T cells.

The receptor was isolated from a man aged 45-69 years who received an inactivated influenza vaccine. The chain joins TRBV7-9 to TRBJ2-3, with D perhaps being TRBD1 or TRBD2 (6 bases each). The sample in question was CD8+ T cells sorted from PBMCs, obtained approximately 25 months after vaccination. The CDR3 region is CASSFYRAGLSTDTQYF. In DNA, the CDR3 is TGTGCCAGCAGCTTCTACAGGGCGGGACTGAGCACAGATACGCAGTATTTT.